A selection of T cell receptor beta chains follows, all from one sample in a study of blood T cells in healthy people across ages. TCRdb fed the 5' RACE reads into MiXCR, producing one record per CDR3 protein. Seen here are under 2 million distinct CDR3 sequences, around 36% observed once, and the top ten hold about 10%. Sequenced: blood. These receptor sequences come from a woman aged 30 to 39 in good health. Both conserved end residues are part of each CDR3. Each record gives: clone size, CDR3 length, J gene, V gene, CDR3 protein. Some rows mark clone size as missing; the rest say once, few, many or name a class of expanded clone.

few,13,TRBJ1-1,TRBV29-1,CSVSDRQGTEAFF
few,14,TRBJ2-5,TRBV10-3,CAISESGGMETQYF
many,17,TRBJ2-1,TRBV6-1,CASSALAGVSSYNEQFF
.,12,TRBJ2-3,TRBV9,CASSVDGGTQYF
once,17,TRBJ1-6,TRBV30,CAWSVPDRGSYNSPLHF
few,15,TRBJ1-2,TRBV15,CATSRVPREDYGYTF
few,11,TRBJ2-1,TRBV20-1,CSAREVDRGFF
.,15,TRBJ2-3,TRBV12-3/TRBV12-4,CASSSRGASTDTQYF
many,13,TRBJ2-3,TRBV29-1,CSVRGTSTDTQYF
few,15,TRBJ2-7,TRBV12-3/TRBV12-4,CASAWGARASYEQYF
.,14,TRBJ2-7,TRBV27,CASRPGQTSYEQYF
.,16,TRBJ1-1,TRBV9,CASSVVEQGAGTEAFF
.,15,TRBJ2-1,TRBV9,CASSVGTIKGNEQFF
.,15,TRBJ2-1,TRBV27,CASSFTSGVLREQFF
few,13,TRBJ1-2,TRBV5-1,CASSKEQGSGYTF
few,13,TRBJ2-7,TRBV19,CASSMWTSYEQYF
few,18,TRBJ2-1,TRBV20-1,CSASFSGRVAWSYNEQFF
.,11,.,TRBV9,CASGVGKTQYF
.,14,TRBJ2-2,TRBV3-1,CASSQEQGTGELFF
many,13,TRBJ2-5,TRBV18,CASSPGLGETQYF
few,15,TRBJ2-4,TRBV6-1,CASSEKGMAKNIQYF
few,15,TRBJ1-5,TRBV20-1,CSAGRMGRDNQPQHF
many,14,TRBJ2-3,TRBV2,CASSENRLTDTQYF
.,16,TRBJ2-1,TRBV10-3,CAISDPTSGPFGEQFF
.,20,TRBJ2-3,TRBV7-8,CASSSGPRTSGGDNTDTQYF
.,16,TRBJ1-2,TRBV6-6,CASSYSVTGPGYGYTF
few,15,TRBJ2-4,TRBV5-6,CASSLAFGAKNIQYF
once,15,TRBJ2-7,TRBV6-1,CASSELLHPGYEQYF
many,12,TRBJ2-1,TRBV29-1,CSVVVLDNEQFF
few,16,TRBJ2-7,TRBV6-6,CASSSLPGQDSYEQYF
.,21,TRBJ2-7,TRBV4-2,CASSQLGGGLAGGSSAYEQYF
few,14,TRBJ2-5,TRBV5-4,CASSSAQGKETQYF
.,16,TRBJ1-2,TRBV11-2,CASSARLGRTNYGYTF
.,14,TRBJ1-1,TRBV19,CASSHRSGGTEAFF
.,16,TRBJ1-2,TRBV5-1,CASSTRLSTGLDGYTF
.,14,TRBJ2-1,TRBV5-1,CASRTPAGNNEQFF
few,12,TRBJ1-6,TRBV27,CASSSVGNSLHF
.,14,TRBJ2-2,TRBV20-1,CSARMQSGAGELFF
.,14,TRBJ1-2,TRBV4-1,CASSQGPWDYGYTF
few,12,TRBJ2-1,TRBV29-1,CSGPGPYNEQFF
many,12,TRBJ1-2,TRBV7-3,CASSGDGYGYTF
few,13,TRBJ2-3,TRBV6-1,CATNLRYTDTQYF
.,15,TRBJ2-3,TRBV20-1,CSASGTSGGAYTQYF
.,17,TRBJ2-1,TRBV5-1,CASSLGLAGAGLYEQFF
many,15,TRBJ2-5,TRBV12-3/TRBV12-4,CASSLVAGGSETQYF
.,15,TRBJ2-7,TRBV2,CASSEVGTASYEQYF
few,13,TRBJ2-7,TRBV2,CASFGLAGDEQYF
.,16,TRBJ1-2,TRBV4-2,CASSQDLSGGFYGYTF
.,15,TRBJ2-7,TRBV7-6,CASSPPLRRLYEQYF
.,16,TRBJ2-1,TRBV20-1,CSANPTLAGDYNEQFF
.,14,TRBJ2-7,TRBV20-1,CSAPGASGPYEQYF
many,15,TRBJ2-1,TRBV4-2,CASSQEAVSYNEQFF
.,14,TRBJ2-1,TRBV30,CAWKDRQVYNEQFF
.,17,TRBJ2-3,TRBV5-1,CASSLSGWQGRKDTQYF
.,16,TRBJ1-2,TRBV29-1,CSVDAPGRDGSYGYTF
.,12,TRBJ1-2,TRBV11-2,CASSFSERGYTF
.,14,TRBJ1-4,TRBV7-6,CASSYTGGRKKLFF
few,14,.,TRBV6-1,CASSESGRGHEQYF
few,14,TRBJ2-1,TRBV2,CASSEGKLHNEQFF